These 2 T cell receptor beta chains came from one sample sequenced in a study of regulatory T cells in long-lasting Graves disease. The time point: persistent/refractory GD, antithyroid drugs over 5 years with positive TRAb. The TCR library was prepared using RNA isolated from PBMCs. Building the TCR beta libraries relied on iRepertoire HTBI primers, and CDR3 regions underwent Arm-PCR. In TCRdb, the multiplex PCR reads were re-called with MiXCR into one record per CDR3 protein. The profile shows roughly 470,000 distinct CDR3 sequences, more than 20% of them singletons. The specimen was peripheral blood mononuclear cells (PBMCs), collected when the disease was refractory, from a patient treated with antithyroid drugs. These TCRs come from a female donor with Graves disease.

The chain employs TRBV15 and TRBJ2-7; the D gene could be TRBD1 or TRBD2 (5 bases each). The ends were cut back, 5 bases at V and 1 base at J, with 12 bases in the middle. Germline V gene data show CDR1 as LNHNV and CDR2 as YYDKDF (reference sequence). The CDR3 is 14 residues long. CDR3 bases: TGTGCCACCAGCCGGGACGGGGATTCCTACGAGCAGTACTTC. Translating it yields CATSRDGDSYEQYF.

This chain connects TRBV20-1 to TRBJ2-7, with D tentatively TRBD2 (5 bases). The CDR3 covers 13 residues. The germline V and J ends were trimmed by 1 base and 3 bases, with 10 bases remaining between them. Germline CDR1 is DFQATT and CDR2 is SNEGSKA (reference sequence). The CDR3 here is CSARGARGYEQYF. CDR3 coding DNA: TGCAGTGCTAGAGGAGCTCGGGGCTACGAGCAGTACTTC.